This T cell receptor beta chain was captured by sequencing in a study of identifying expanded T cells in peripheral blood. Study observations and caveats: Technical replicates showed about 1.2 changed clones; two weeks 15 to 20; four weeks 19. Variance in clone template counts between two-week samples significantly increased with total template count across all healthy donors.

No infections or other immune events were documented during collection. Sequencing was performed with immunoSEQ multiplex PCR; in TCRdb, only in-frame clones are kept and a portion is missing. The sample lists about 50,000 clones, about four fifths occurring once. The CDR3 loop spans 15 amino acids. CDR1 is SGHDT, CDR2 YYEEEE, per germline. Trimming took off 6 bases at V and 5 bases at J, with 20 bases between the two ends. Remarks on this clone: Antigen: not known.

The gene calls are TRBV5-6 and TRBJ2-5; D is perhaps TRBD1 (6 bases). Sequencing was carried out using blood. The receptor comes from a person aged 18 to 70 in good health. CDR3 amino acids: CASIPRIARGETQYF. CDR3 nucleotides: TGTGCCAGCATCCCCCGGATAGCGAGGGGGGAGACCCAGTACTTC.